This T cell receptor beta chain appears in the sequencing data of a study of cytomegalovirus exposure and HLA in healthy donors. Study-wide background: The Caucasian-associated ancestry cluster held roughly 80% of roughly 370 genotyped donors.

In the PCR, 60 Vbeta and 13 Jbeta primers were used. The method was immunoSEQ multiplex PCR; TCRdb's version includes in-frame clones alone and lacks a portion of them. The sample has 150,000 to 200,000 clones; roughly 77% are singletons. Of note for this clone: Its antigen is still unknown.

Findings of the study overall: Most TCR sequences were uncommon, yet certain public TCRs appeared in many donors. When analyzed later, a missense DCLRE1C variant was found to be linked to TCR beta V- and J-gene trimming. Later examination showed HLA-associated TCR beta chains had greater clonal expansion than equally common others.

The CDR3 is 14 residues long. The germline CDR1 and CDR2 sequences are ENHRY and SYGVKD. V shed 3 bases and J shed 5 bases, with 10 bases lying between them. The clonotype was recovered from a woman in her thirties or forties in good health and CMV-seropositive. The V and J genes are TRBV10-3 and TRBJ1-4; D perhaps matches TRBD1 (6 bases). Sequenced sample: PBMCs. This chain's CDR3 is CAISDGQGNEKLFF. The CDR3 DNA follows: TGTGCCATCAGTGACGGTCAGGGGAATGAAAAACTGTTTTTT.